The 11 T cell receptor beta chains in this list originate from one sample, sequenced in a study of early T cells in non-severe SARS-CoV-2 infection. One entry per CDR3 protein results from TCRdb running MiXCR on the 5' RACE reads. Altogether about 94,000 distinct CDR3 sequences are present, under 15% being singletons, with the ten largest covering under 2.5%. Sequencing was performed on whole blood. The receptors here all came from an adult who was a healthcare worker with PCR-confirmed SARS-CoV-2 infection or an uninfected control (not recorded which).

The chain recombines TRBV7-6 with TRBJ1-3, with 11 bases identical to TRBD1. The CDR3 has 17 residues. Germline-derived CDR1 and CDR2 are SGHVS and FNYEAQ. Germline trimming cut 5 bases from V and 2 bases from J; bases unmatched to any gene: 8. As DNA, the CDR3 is TGTGCCAGCAGCCTTAGATGGACAGGGGGCCCTGGAAACACCATATATTTT. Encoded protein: CASSLRWTGGPGNTIYF.

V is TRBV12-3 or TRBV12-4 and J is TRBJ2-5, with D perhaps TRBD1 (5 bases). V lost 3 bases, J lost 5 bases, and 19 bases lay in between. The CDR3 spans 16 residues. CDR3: CASSLSWAGKAETQYF. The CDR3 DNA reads TGTGCCAGCAGTTTGTCTTGGGCAGGGAAGGCGGAGACCCAGTACTTC.

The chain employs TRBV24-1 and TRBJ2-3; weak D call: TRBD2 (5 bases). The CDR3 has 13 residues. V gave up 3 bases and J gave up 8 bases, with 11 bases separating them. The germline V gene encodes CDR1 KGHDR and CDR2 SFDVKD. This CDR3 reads CATSDRTLATQYF. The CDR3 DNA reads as TGTGCCACCAGTGATCGGACCCTAGCTACGCAGTATTTT.

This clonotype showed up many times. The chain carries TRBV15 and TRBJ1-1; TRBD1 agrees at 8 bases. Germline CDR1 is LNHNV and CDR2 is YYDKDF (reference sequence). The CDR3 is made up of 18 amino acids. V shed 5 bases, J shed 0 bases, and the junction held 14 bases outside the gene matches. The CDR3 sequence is CATSVLFGQGPLNTEAFF. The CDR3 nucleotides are TGTGCCACCAGCGTATTATTCGGACAGGGACCTTTGAACACTGAAGCTTTCTTT.

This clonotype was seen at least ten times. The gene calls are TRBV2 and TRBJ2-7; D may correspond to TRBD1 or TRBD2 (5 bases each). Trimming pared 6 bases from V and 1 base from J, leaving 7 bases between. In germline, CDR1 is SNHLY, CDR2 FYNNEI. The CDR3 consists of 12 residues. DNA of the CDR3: TGTGCCAGCAGGGGGGAGTCCTACGAGCAGTACTTC. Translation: CASRGESYEQYF.

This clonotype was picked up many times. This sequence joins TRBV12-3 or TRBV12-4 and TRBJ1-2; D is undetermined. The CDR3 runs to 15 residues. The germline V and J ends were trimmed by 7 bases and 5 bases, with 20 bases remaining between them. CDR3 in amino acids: CASTPREGSPYGYTF. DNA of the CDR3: TGTGCCAGCACCCCACGGGAGGGTAGCCCTTATGGCTACACCTTC.

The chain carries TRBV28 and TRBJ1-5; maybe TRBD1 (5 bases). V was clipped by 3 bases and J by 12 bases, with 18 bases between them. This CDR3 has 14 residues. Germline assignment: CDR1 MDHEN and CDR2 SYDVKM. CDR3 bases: TGTGCCAGCAGTTTGCAAGGGGCCCCCTGGGACCAGCATTTT. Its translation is CASSLQGAPWDQHF.

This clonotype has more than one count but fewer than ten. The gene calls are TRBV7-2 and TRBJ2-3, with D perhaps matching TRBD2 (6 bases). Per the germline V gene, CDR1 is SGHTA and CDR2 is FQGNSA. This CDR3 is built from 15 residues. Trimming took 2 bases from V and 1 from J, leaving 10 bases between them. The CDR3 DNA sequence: TGTGCCAGCAGCTTAACGGGGGTCGGCACAGATACGCAGTATTTT. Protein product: CASSLTGVGTDTQYF.

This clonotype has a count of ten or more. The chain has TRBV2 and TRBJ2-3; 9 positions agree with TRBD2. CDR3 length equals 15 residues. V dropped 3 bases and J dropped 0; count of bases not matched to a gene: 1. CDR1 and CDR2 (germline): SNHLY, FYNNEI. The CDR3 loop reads CASSETSGSTDTQYF. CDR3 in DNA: TGTGCCAGCAGTGAGACTAGCGGAAGCACAGATACGCAGTATTTT.

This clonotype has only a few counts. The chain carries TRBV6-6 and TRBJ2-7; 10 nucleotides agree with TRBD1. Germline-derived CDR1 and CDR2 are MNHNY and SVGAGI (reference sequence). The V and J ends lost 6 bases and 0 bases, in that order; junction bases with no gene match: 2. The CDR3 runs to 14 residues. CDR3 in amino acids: CASRTGGSSYEQYF. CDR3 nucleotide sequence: TGTGCCAGCAGGACAGGGGGCTCCTCCTACGAGCAGTACTTC.

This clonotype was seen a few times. The CDR3 here is CASSQLSRDRAAEQYF. CDR3 coding DNA: TGTGCCAGCAGCCAATTAAGCCGGGACAGGGCTGCCGAGCAGTACTTC. The chain has TRBV6-6 and TRBJ2-7, with TRBD1 matching over 9 bases. The length of the CDR3 is 16 residues. The germline CDR1 and CDR2 sequences are MNHNY and SVGAGI (reference sequence). After removal of 6 bases from V and 6 bases from J, the junction contained 15 bases not matched to a gene.